Listed below are T cell receptor beta chains from one sample, sequenced in a study of T cell responses to AZD1222 COVID-19 vaccine. Using immunoSEQ multiplex PCR, the repertoire was profiled, and TCRdb retains in-frame clones only, with some absent. The data show some 190,000 clones, over 90% seen once. The starting material was peripheral blood, obtained 28 days after the second AZD1222 dose. The receptors derive from an adult who received the AZD1222 COVID-19 vaccine. CDR3s include the opening cysteine and the closing phenylalanine or tryptophan. D genes are given only for firm matches. Some rows have no size entry. The others give once, few or many, or a class for an expanded clone.

d_call	v_call	j_call	cdr3_length	clone_size	cdr3_aa	cdr3_nt
.	TRBV5-1	TRBJ1-2	14	.	CASSLGEGTAGYTF	TGCGCCAGCAGCCTGGGGGAGGGGACGGCTGGCTACACCTTC
.	TRBV5-8	TRBJ1-2	15	.	CASTPRTTAPSGYTF	TGTGCCAGCACTCCTCGGACGACCGCTCCGTCCGGCTACACCTTC
TRBD1	TRBV7-8	TRBJ1-5	16	few	CASSLGREGALQPQHF	TGTGCCAGCAGCTTAGGGAGGGAGGGGGCACTTCAGCCCCAGCATTTT
.	TRBV10-3	TRBJ2-3	14	.	CAISVDVSTDTQYF	TGTGCCATCAGTGTGGACGTGAGCACAGATACGCAGTATTTT
.	TRBV7-6	TRBJ2-7	14	.	CASSSTRVPYEQYF	TGTGCCAGCAGCTCGACCAGGGTGCCCTACGAGCAGTACTTC
.	TRBV7-2	TRBJ1-4	14	.	CASSPGYEMGKLFF	TGTGCCAGCAGCCCTGGGTACGAGATGGGAAAACTGTTTTTT
TRBD2	TRBV6-2/TRBV6-3	TRBJ2-7	15	.	CASSYGLAGSYEQYF	TGTGCCAGCAGTTACGGGCTAGCGGGGTCCTACGAGCAGTACTTC
TRBD1	TRBV30	TRBJ1-2	13	.	CAWTTGVDYGYTF	TGTGCCTGGACTACAGGGGTTGACTATGGCTACACCTTC
.	TRBV19	TRBJ1-6	14	.	CASRERGFFSPLHF	TGTGCCAGTAGGGAACGGGGCTTTTTTTCACCCCTCCACTTT
.	TRBV6-4	TRBJ1-1	12	once	CASSDSKGEAFF	TGTGCCAGCAGTGACTCGAAGGGTGAAGCTTTCTTT
.	TRBV4-1	TRBJ1-3	18	once	CASSQERGQRRSGNTIYF	TGCGCCAGCAGCCAAGAGCGGGGCCAGAGGCGTTCTGGAAACACCATATATTTT
.	TRBV9	TRBJ2-7	13	.	CASRPQRAYEQYF	TGTGCCAGCAGGCCACAGAGGGCCTACGAGCAGTACTTC
TRBD2	TRBV5-1	TRBJ2-3	15	.	CASSFGTSKYDTQYF	TGCGCCAGCAGCTTTGGGACTAGTAAGTACGATACGCAGTATTTT
TRBD1	TRBV6-5	TRBJ2-1	14	.	CASRRTGDGNEQFF	TGTGCCAGCAGGCGGACAGGGGACGGGAATGAGCAGTTCTTC
.	TRBV6-2/TRBV6-3	TRBJ2-1	14	few	CASSYDGAYNEQFF	TGTGCCAGCAGTTACGATGGAGCCTACAATGAGCAGTTCTTC
.	TRBV2	TRBJ2-1	12	.	CASSVAANEQFF	TGTGCCAGCAGTGTAGCCGCCAATGAGCAGTTCTTC
.	TRBV30	TRBJ2-7	12	.	CAWSPRTYEQYF	TGTGCCTGGAGTCCACGGACCTACGAGCAGTACTTC
.	TRBV7-2	TRBJ1-2	12	.	CASSSATDGYTF	TGTGCCAGCAGCTCCGCCACGGACGGCTACACCTTC
.	TRBV19	TRBJ2-1	13	.	CASSIGTYNEQFF	TGTGCCAGTAGTATAGGGACTTACAATGAGCAGTTCTTC
.	TRBV14	TRBJ1-1	15	.	CASSQGINRGTEAFF	TGTGCCAGCAGCCAGGGAATAAATAGGGGCACTGAAGCTTTCTTT
.	TRBV4-1	TRBJ2-5	17	.	CASSQDLAGVTGETQYF	TGCGCCAGCAGCCAAGATTTGGCAGGCGTTACAGGAGAGACCCAGTACTTC
.	TRBV6-5	TRBJ1-5	14	once	CASSSIQANQPQHF	TGTGCCAGCAGCTCAATCCAGGCCAATCAGCCCCAGCATTTT
TRBD1	TRBV7-3	TRBJ2-1	14	.	CASSAQGTVLEQFF	TGTGCCAGCAGCGCCCAAGGGACAGTTCTTGAGCAGTTCTTC
TRBD1	TRBV6-6	TRBJ1-1	13	.	CASSKQGAAEAFF	TGTGCCAGCAGCAAACAGGGGGCGGCTGAAGCTTTCTTT
.	TRBV28	TRBJ1-2	10	.	CASSSYGYTF	TGTGCCAGCAGTAGTTATGGCTACACCTTC
.	TRBV5-1	TRBJ2-6	13	.	CASQRAGANVLTF	TGCGCCAGCCAGAGGGCTGGGGCCAACGTCCTGACTTTC
.	TRBV10-3	TRBJ1-1	14	once	CAIRGTEVNTEAFF	TGTGCCATCAGAGGGACGGAGGTGAACACTGAAGCTTTCTTT
.	TRBV18	TRBJ2-3	14	.	CASSPNRNGDTQYF	TGTGCCAGCTCACCCAACCGGAACGGCGATACGCAGTATTTT
TRBD1	TRBV5-1	TRBJ1-2	14	.	CASSSGTGNSGYTF	TGCGCCAGCAGCTCTGGGACAGGGAACTCTGGCTACACCTTC
TRBD2	TRBV11-3	TRBJ2-1	13	.	CASSRGGSNEQFF	TGTGCCAGCAGCCGGGGGGGGAGCAATGAGCAGTTCTTC
.	TRBV18	TRBJ2-2	13	.	CASSPRDTGELFF	TGTGCCAGCTCACCGAGGGACACCGGGGAGCTGTTTTTT